The next 5 T cell receptor beta chains were all read from a single sample in a study of blood T cells in healthy people across ages. A second PCR of about 7 to 11 cycles used a sample-barcoded 5' primer and a J-beta primer mix. TCRdb processed the 5' RACE reads anew with MiXCR; each CDR3 protein has one entry. The table has around 1,500,000 distinct CDR3 sequences, roughly 27% seen once. Input material: blood. The source of these receptors is a young woman in good health.

This rearrangement joins TRBV18 to TRBJ2-5; perhaps TRBD1 as D (5 bases). Trimming shortened V by 2 bases and J by 4 bases, and 11 bases separated the two germline ends. Germline CDR1 is KGHSH and CDR2 is LQKENI. The CDR3 runs to 14 residues. The CDR3 reads CASSPGASPETQYF. CDR3 bases: TGTGCCAGCTCACCAGGGGCTTCCCCAGAGACCCAGTACTTC.

This chain links TRBV18 with TRBJ2-7; 10 bases fit TRBD2. With V trimmed by 6 bases and J by 5 bases, 7 bases remained unmatched. CDR1 is KGHSH and CDR2 is LQKENI in the germline V gene. This CDR3 contains 14 residues. The CDR3 here is CASSQSGRVHEQYF. The CDR3 DNA is TGTGCCAGCTCTCAAAGCGGGAGGGTCCACGAGCAGTACTTC.

This clonotype was seen repeatedly, ten times or more. Written as DNA, the CDR3 is TGTGCCAGCAGTTTACCGGTAGCGAAGAGGACCCAGTACTTC. It codes for CASSLPVAKRTQYF. V usage is TRBV12-3 or TRBV12-4 and J usage is TRBJ2-5, with D maybe TRBD2 (5 bases). This CDR3 comprises 14 residues. Trimming pared 2 bases from V and 7 bases from J, leaving 14 bases between.

This clonotype has more than one count but fewer than ten. V and J are TRBV20-1 and TRBJ2-5, with 9 bases matching TRBD1. The J call may be in error: the DNA end matches TRBJ2-7 better. This CDR3 spans 15 amino acids. Germline V CDR1 and CDR2: DFQATT, SNEGSKA (reference sequence). CDR3 loop: CSARDTGTGSNEQYF. The CDR3 region has the DNA TGCAGTGCTAGAGACACCGGGACAGGGTCCAACGAGCAGTACTTC.

This clonotype was observed a few times. The chain joins TRBV20-1 to TRBJ1-4; 10 bases agree with TRBD1. Germline V gene lookup returns CDR1 DFQATT and CDR2 SNEGSKA (reference sequence). V shed 6 bases and J 6 bases; nucleotides not matched to a gene: 7. The CDR3 covers 14 residues. The CDR3 spells CSARTGTGDEKLFF. The CDR3 bases are TGCAGTGCGAGAACCGGGACAGGGGATGAAAAACTGTTTTTT.